Sequencing of this T cell receptor beta chain was carried out in a study of Graves' ophthalmopathy and Graves' hyperthyroidism. The overall study: Peripheral blood (taken before any treatment) was collected at initial diagnosis. General observations from the study: Discrimination between ophthalmopathy and stable hyperthyroidism by a 13-signature model showed roughly 85% sensitivity and 65% to 84% specificity. Blood samples also showed most expanded thyroid clonotypes exceeding 0.001 frequency.

RNA transcripts were the template, and TCR beta CDR3 regions were amplified from them. The first round was an RT-PCR with HTBI primers, and the second round was a multiplex PCR. MiXCR, run by TCRdb on the multiplex PCR reads, gives a single entry per CDR3 protein. The data contain about 700,000 distinct CDR3 sequences, about 41% of them singletons. This clonotype was counted between two and nine times. Its matching antigen is unknown. Other autoimmune diseases, uncontrolled infections, pregnancy or lactation ruled patients out of participation. This TCR was sampled from an adult man with Graves' ophthalmopathy. The sequenced sample consisted of peripheral blood.

CDR3 amino acids: CASSLRQGPETQYF. DNA of the CDR3: TGTGCCAGCAGCTTACGACAGGGGCCTGAGACCCAGTACTTC. This chain links TRBV7-3 with TRBJ2-5; 8 bases line up with TRBD1. Germline V CDR1 and CDR2: SGHTA, FQGTGA. The trim removed 2 bases at V and 5 bases at J, leaving 4 bases unmatched. CDR3 length equals 14 residues.